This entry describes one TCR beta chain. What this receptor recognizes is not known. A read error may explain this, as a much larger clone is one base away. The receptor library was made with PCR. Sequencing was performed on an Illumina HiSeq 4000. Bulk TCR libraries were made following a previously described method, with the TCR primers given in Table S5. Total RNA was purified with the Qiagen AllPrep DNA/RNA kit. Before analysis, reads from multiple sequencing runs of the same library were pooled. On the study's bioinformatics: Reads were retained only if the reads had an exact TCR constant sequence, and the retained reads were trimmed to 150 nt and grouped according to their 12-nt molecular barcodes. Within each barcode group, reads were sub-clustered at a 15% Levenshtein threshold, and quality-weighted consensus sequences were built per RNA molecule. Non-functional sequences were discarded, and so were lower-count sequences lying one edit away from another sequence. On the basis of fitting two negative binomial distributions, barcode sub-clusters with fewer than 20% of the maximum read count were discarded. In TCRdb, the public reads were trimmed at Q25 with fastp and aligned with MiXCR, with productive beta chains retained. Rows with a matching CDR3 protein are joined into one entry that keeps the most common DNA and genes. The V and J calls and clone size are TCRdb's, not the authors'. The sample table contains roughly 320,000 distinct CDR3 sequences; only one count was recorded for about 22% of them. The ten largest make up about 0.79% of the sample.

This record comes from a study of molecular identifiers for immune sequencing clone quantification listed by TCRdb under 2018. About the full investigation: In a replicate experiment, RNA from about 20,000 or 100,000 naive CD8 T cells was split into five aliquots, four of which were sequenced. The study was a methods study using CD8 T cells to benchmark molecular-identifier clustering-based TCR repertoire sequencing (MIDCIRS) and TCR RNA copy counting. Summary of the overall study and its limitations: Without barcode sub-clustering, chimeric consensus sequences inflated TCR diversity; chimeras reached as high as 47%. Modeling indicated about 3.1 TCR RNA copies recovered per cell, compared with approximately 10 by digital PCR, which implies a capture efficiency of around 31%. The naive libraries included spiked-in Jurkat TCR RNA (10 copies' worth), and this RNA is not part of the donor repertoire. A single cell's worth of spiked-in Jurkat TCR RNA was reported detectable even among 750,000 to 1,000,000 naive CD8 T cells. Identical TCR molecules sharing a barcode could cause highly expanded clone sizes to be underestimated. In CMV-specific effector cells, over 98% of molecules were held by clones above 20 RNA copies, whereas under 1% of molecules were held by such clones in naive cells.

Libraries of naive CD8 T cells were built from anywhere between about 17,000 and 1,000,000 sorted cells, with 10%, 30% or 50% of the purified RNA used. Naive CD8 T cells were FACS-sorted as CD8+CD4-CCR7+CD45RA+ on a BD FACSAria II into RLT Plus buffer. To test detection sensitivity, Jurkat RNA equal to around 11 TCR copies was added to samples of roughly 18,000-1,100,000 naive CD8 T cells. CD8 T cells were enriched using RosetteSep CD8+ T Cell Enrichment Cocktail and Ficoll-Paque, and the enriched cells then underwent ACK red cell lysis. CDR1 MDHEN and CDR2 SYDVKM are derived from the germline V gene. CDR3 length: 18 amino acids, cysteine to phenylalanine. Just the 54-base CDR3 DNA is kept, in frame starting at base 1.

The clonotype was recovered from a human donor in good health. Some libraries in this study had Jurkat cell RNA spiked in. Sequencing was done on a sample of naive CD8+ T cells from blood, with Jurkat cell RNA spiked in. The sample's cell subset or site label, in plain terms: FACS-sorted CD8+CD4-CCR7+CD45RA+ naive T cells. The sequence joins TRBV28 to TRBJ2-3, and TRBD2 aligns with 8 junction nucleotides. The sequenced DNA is TGTACCAGCAGTCCCCTTTGGAGTAGCGGGGTTAGCACAGATACGCAGTATTTT. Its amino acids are CTSSPLWSSGVSTDTQYF.